This entry is about one TCR beta chain. The record originates from a study of blood T cell repertoires in COVID-19. The ends were cut back, 4 bases at V and 9 bases at J, with 14 bases in the middle. CDR1 and CDR2 from the germline V gene are SGDLS and YYNGEE. The CDR3 has 13 amino acids. TCRdb keeps only in-frame clones here, not all; method: immunoSEQ multiplex PCR. The sample includes around 300,000 clones, roughly 86% seen only once; the top ten take roughly a tenth. The sequence was obtained from a woman aged 25 to 39 who had recovered from COVID-19. The V gene is TRBV9, the J gene TRBJ2-1; D possibly corresponds to TRBD2 (5 bases). Sequencing was carried out using PBMCs or T cells enriched from blood (not recorded which). The CDR3 region has the DNA TGTGCCAGCAGCCCCTTTCATGAGGGTGAGCAGTTCTTC. It specifies CASSPFHEGEQFF.